This entry lists 24 T cell receptor beta chains sequenced from one sample in a study of T cell responses to AZD1222 COVID-19 vaccine. Only in-frame clones appear in the TCRdb table, and some are missing; sequencing was by immunoSEQ multiplex PCR. Seen here are about 120,000 clones, about 85% observed once, and the top ten hold 2% to 3%. The sample here was peripheral blood, taken 28 days after the second AZD1222 dose. The receptors derive from an adult who received the AZD1222 COVID-19 vaccine.

The chain employs TRBV4-3 and TRBJ1-2; 8 bases line up with TRBD1. Trimming took 0 bases from V and 7 from J; bases not matched to a gene: 10. This CDR3 has 16 residues. Germline lookup yields CDR1 LGHNA and CDR2 YSLEER. This chain's CDR3 is CASSQDLGRGRGGYTF. The DNA for the CDR3 is TGCGCCAGCAGCCAAGATCTAGGCAGGGGGCGCGGTGGCTACACCTTC.

CDR3 bases: TGTGCCAGCAGCACGCCTGGGGCCAACGTCCTGACTTTC. The encoded protein is CASSTPGANVLTF. V usage is TRBV7-2 and J usage is TRBJ2-6; D uncertain. The CDR3 consists of 13 residues. The ends were cut back, 5 bases at V and 2 bases at J, with 4 bases in the middle. Per the germline V gene, CDR1 is SGHTA and CDR2 is FQGNSA.

This clone was picked up one time. The chain has TRBV7-2 and TRBJ1-4, with D unresolved. With 2 bases removed from V and 5 bases from J, the gap between germline ends came to 12 bases. The CDR3 is 15 residues long. Germline-derived CDR1 and CDR2 are SGHTA and FQGNSA. The CDR3 coding sequence is TGTGCCAGCAGCTTACTTCCGGGTTCAAATGAAAAACTGTTTTTT. It is translated as CASSLLPGSNEKLFF.

The chain uses TRBV6-5 and TRBJ1-1, with 8 bases identical to TRBD1. This CDR3 spans 12 amino acids. With 7 bases clipped from V and 5 bases from J, the junction kept 3 bases outside the gene matches. Germline V lookup: CDR1 MNHEY, CDR2 SVGAGI. CDR3 sequence (DNA): TGTGCCAGCACACACAGGGGGACTGAAGCTTTCTTT. Amino acids: CASTHRGTEAFF.

The rearrangement joins TRBV3-1 (or the pseudogene TRBV3-2) to TRBJ2-7; 8 bases align to TRBD1. The CDR3 runs 16 residues. V was pared by 1 base and J by 6 bases, with 11 bases of the junction left unmatched. Per germline, CDR1 LGHDT and CDR2 YNNKEL (reference sequence). CDR3 sequence (DNA): TGTGCCAGCAGCCAAGGTCACGGGCAGGGGGCTCGCGAGCAGTACTTC. Translated: CASSQGHGQGAREQYF.

The J gene is TRBJ2-5, the V gene TRBV6-5; the match to TRBD1 covers 10 bases. The length of the CDR3 is 15 residues. Germline CDR1 MNHEY, CDR2 SVGAGI. V was pared by 0 bases and J by 4 bases, with 2 bases of the junction left unmatched. DNA for the CDR3: TGTGCCAGCAGTTACTCTGGACAGGGGGTAGAGACCCAGTACTTC. This codes for CASSYSGQGVETQYF.

The chain employs TRBV5-4 and TRBJ1-3; D is undetermined. This CDR3 region has 12 residues. Trimming removed 9 bases at V and 2 bases at J, with 9 bases between. CDR1 SGHNT and CDR2 YYREEE come from the germline V gene (reference sequence). The CDR3 protein is CATRDAGNTIYF. In DNA, the CDR3 is TGTGCCACTAGGGATGCTGGAAACACCATATATTTT.

The V gene is TRBV28, the J gene TRBJ1-2; D is perhaps TRBD1 (5 bases). Germline CDR1 reads MDHEN; CDR2 reads SYDVKM. With 4 bases removed from V and 4 bases from J, the gap between germline ends came to 10 bases. The length of the CDR3 is 13 residues. CDR3 region: CASSSGISYGYTF. The CDR3 bases are TGTGCCAGCAGTTCAGGGATCTCCTATGGCTACACCTTC.

The genes are TRBV7-2 and TRBJ1-1; D is perhaps TRBD1 (6 bases). Germline V gives CDR1 SGHTA, CDR2 FQGNSA. The CDR3 runs to 15 residues. V lost 5 bases and J lost 1, with 14 bases in between. The CDR3 DNA sequence: TGTGCCAGCAGCACGCAGGGGATATGGAACACTGAAGCTTTCTTT. The encoded protein is CASSTQGIWNTEAFF.

This clone is a singleton in its sample. The chain couples TRBV29-1 to TRBJ2-3; D is possibly TRBD1 (6 bases). The germline gives CDR1 SQVTM, CDR2 ANQGSEA. Trimming removed 5 bases from V and 2 bases from J, with 14 bases in between. The CDR3 covers 14 residues. In DNA, the CDR3 is TGCAGCGTTAGACAGGCGTGGGACACAGATACGCAGTATTTT. Protein product: CSVRQAWDTDTQYF.

CDR3 nucleotides: TGTGCCAGCAGCAAGACAGTCCAAGAGACCCAGTACTTC. This encodes CASSKTVQETQYF. The rearrangement links TRBV7-3 to TRBJ2-5; D possibly corresponds to TRBD1 (5 bases). The germline CDR1 and CDR2 sequences are SGHTA and FQGTGA. V gave up 5 bases and J gave up 1 base, with 8 bases separating them. The length of the CDR3 is 13 residues.

The chain joins TRBV4-2 to TRBJ1-2; the D gene is possibly TRBD1 (5 bases). This CDR3 region has 14 residues. Germline loops: CDR1 LGHNA, CDR2 YNFKEQ. The ends were cut back, 0 bases at V and 9 bases at J, with 14 bases in the middle. The DNA for the CDR3 is TGTGCCAGCAGCCAAGATCCTTATGGGGCGCGCTACACCTTC. Amino acid sequence: CASSQDPYGARYTF.

The chain joins TRBV7-9 to TRBJ2-7; TRBD1 or TRBD2 may be the D gene (5 bases each). CDR1 and CDR2 (germline): SEHNR, FQNEAQ (reference sequence). V shed 0 bases and J shed 6 bases, with 15 bases lying between them. The CDR3 runs to 15 residues. The CDR3 DNA is TGTGCCAGCAGCTTAGCAGGGACGTCCAGCGGCGAGCAGTACTTC. It translates to CASSLAGTSSGEQYF.

This rearrangement joins TRBV19 to TRBJ2-3; the match to TRBD2 covers 8 bases. The CDR3 covers 15 residues. Germline CDR1 is LNHDA and CDR2 is SQIVND (reference sequence). The V and J ends lost 4 bases and 3 bases, in that order; junction bases with no gene match: 6. CDR3 in amino acids: CASSSRTSITDTQYF. The CDR3 DNA reads as TGTGCCAGTAGTAGCAGGACTAGCATTACAGATACGCAGTATTTT.

The chain couples TRBV29-1 to TRBJ2-1, with D perhaps given as TRBD1 or TRBD2 (6 bases each). V lost 6 bases and J lost 7, with 13 bases in between. Germline CDR1 SQVTM, CDR2 ANQGSEA. The CDR3 contains 12 residues. The CDR3 DNA reads as TGCAGCGTCCGATGGGGGGCGAATGAGCAGTTCTTC. Protein: CSVRWGANEQFF.

The chain is built from TRBV18 and TRBJ2-7; 12 bases are a match to TRBD2. Germline V CDR1 and CDR2: KGHSH, LQKENI. The CDR3 is made up of 15 amino acids. V dropped 1 base and J dropped 4; count of bases not matched to a gene: 2. The CDR3 sequence: CASSPRTSGAYEQYF. The CDR3 region has the DNA TGTGCCAGCTCACCACGGACTAGCGGGGCGTACGAGCAGTACTTC.

V usage is TRBV6-5 and J usage is TRBJ1-3; 11 nucleotides line up with TRBD1. The CDR3 is made up of 16 amino acids. Trimming took 0 bases from V and 5 from J; bases not matched to a gene: 3. Germline-derived CDR1 and CDR2 are MNHEY and SVGAGI. CDR3 residues: CASSYSGQGGRNTIYF. In DNA form, the CDR3 reads TGTGCCAGCAGTTACTCGGGACAGGGGGGGAGAAACACCATATATTTT.

The chain carries TRBV11-3 and TRBJ1-1; no firm D call. In germline, CDR1 is SGHNT, CDR2 YENEEA. The CDR3 is 13 residues long. Trimming took off 1 base at V and 0 bases at J, with 3 bases between the two ends. The CDR3 DNA sequence: TGTGCCAGCAGCTTAGGGGTGAACACTGAAGCTTTCTTT. This translates into CASSLGVNTEAFF.

This clone was recorded once. This chain uses TRBV7-8 with TRBJ2-5; unclear D gene. V was pared by 6 bases and J by 5 bases, with 10 bases between. Germline V gene data show CDR1 as SGHVS and CDR2 as FQNEAQ. This CDR3 has 12 amino acids. The CDR3 protein is CASSILIETQYF. CDR3 sequence (DNA): TGTGCCAGCAGTATCCTGATCGAGACCCAGTACTTC.

The chain recombines TRBV7-9 with TRBJ2-3, with TRBD1 identical over 8 bases. The ends lost 2 bases at V and 5 bases at J; junction bases unmatched: 15. Germline V CDR1 and CDR2: SEHNR, FQNEAQ (reference sequence). The CDR3 runs 18 residues. In DNA, the CDR3 is TGTGCCAGCAGCTTAACAGGGGGTGAACGGGGTAAGGGAGATACGCAGTATTTT. As protein: CASSLTGGERGKGDTQYF.

The chain joins TRBV27 to TRBJ1-1; 9 bases match TRBD1. The germline gives CDR1 MNHEY, CDR2 SMNVEV (reference sequence). V lost 7 bases to trimming and J lost 1 base; unmatched junction nucleotides: 7. The CDR3 is 15 residues long. CDR3 loop: CASTHRGRRNTEAFF. Here the CDR3 DNA reads TGTGCCAGCACTCACAGGGGGCGCAGGAACACTGAAGCTTTCTTT.

The rearrangement joins TRBV3-1 (or the pseudogene TRBV3-2) to TRBJ1-1; D remains unclear. CDR3 length: 14 residues. Trimming left V 1 base short and J 4 bases short, with 10 bases between. CDR1 and CDR2 from the germline V gene are LGHDT and YNNKEL (reference sequence). CDR3 DNA sequence: TGTGCCAGCAGCCAAGTTTATGAGTTCACTGAAGCTTTCTTT. Translating it yields CASSQVYEFTEAFF.

Here the CDR3 reads CASSYDAETQYF. Written as DNA, the CDR3 is TGTGCCAGCAGTTACGACGCGGAGACCCAGTACTTC. The V call is TRBV6-2 or TRBV6-3, the J call TRBJ2-5; the D is unclear. Germline V gene lookup returns CDR1 MNHEY and CDR2 SVGEGT. The CDR3 has 12 residues. The ends were cut back, 2 bases at V and 5 bases at J, with 6 bases in the middle.

The V and J genes are TRBV5-1 and TRBJ2-4; D is perhaps TRBD1 or TRBD2 (5 bases each). V was trimmed by 2 bases and J by 5 bases, leaving 14 bases between them. Germline values: CDR1 SGHRS, CDR2 YFSETQ. The CDR3 loop spans 15 amino acids. Here the CDR3 reads CASSFGDPSENIQYF. In nucleotides, the CDR3 is TGCGCCAGCAGCTTCGGGGACCCCTCCGAAAACATTCAGTACTTC.